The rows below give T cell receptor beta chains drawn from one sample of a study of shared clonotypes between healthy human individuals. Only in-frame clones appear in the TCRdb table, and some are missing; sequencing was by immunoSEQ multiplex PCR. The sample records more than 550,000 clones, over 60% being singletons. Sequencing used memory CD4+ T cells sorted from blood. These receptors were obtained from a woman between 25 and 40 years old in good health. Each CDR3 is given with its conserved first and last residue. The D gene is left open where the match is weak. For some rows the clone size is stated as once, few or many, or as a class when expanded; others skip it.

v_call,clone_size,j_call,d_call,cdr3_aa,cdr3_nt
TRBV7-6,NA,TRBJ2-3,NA,CASSFQSRVSTDTQYF,TGTGCCAGCAGCTTTCAATCTCGGGTCAGCACAGATACGCAGTATTTT
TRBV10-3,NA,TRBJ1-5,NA,CAISNRDGQGQPQHF,TGTGCCATCAGTAACAGGGACGGGCAAGGTCAGCCCCAGCATTTT
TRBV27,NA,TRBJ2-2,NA,CASSYLSTGELFF,TGTGCCAGCAGTTATCTAAGCACCGGGGAGCTGTTTTTT
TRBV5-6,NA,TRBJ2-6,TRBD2,CASSLVSGTSGANVLTF,TGTGCCAGCAGCTTGGTTAGCGGGACCTCTGGGGCCAACGTCCTGACTTTC
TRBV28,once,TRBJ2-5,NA,CASTLGGEETQYF,TGTGCCAGCACCTTAGGGGGGGAAGAGACCCAGTACTTC
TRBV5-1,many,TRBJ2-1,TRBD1,CASSPGQSSNEQFF,TGCGCCAGCAGCCCGGGACAGAGCTCTAATGAGCAGTTCTTC
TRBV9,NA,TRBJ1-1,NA,CASSALQQGPPEAFF,TGTGCCAGCAGCGCCCTACAACAGGGTCCCCCTGAAGCTTTCTTT
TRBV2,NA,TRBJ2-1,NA,CAKTPGASSYNEQFF,TGTGCCAAAACGCCAGGGGCGAGCTCCTACAATGAGCAGTTCTTC
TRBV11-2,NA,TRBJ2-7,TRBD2,CASSPRTSGRYYEQYF,TGTGCCAGCAGCCCCAGGACTAGCGGGAGATACTACGAGCAGTACTTC
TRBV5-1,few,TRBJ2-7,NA,CASSLVASAAYEQYF,TGCGCCAGCAGCTTGGTGGCTAGCGCAGCCTACGAGCAGTACTTC
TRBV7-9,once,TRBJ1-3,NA,CASKVSGGNTIYF,TGTGCCAGCAAAGTTTCTGGTGGAAACACCATATATTTT
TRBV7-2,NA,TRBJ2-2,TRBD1,CASSRGTGGLTGELFF,TGTGCCAGCAGCAGGGGGACAGGGGGTTTGACCGGGGAGCTGTTTTTT
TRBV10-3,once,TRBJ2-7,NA,CAISRGVGGSYEQYF,TGTGCCATCAGTCGAGGCGTCGGAGGGTCCTACGAGCAGTACTTC